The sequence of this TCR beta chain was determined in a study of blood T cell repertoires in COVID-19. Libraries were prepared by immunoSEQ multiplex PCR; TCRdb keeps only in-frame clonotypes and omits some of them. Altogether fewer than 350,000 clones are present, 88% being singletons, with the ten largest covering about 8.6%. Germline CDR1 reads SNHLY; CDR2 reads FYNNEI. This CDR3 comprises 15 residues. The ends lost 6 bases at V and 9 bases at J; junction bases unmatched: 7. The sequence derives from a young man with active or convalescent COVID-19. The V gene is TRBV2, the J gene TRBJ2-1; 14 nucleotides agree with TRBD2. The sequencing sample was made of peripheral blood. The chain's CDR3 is CASSAGLAGDGEQFF. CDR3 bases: TGTGCCAGCAGCGCGGGACTAGCGGGGGACGGTGAGCAGTTCTTC.